The source of this T cell receptor beta chain is a study of T cell repertoires in cytomegalovirus infection. TCRdb re-analysed the reads in MiXCR, keeping a single row per CDR3 protein. The repertoire holds some 500,000 distinct CDR3 sequences, with 25% to 35% as singletons. Regarding the study as a whole: Across the ex vivo response, the dominant clonotypes were HLA-C-restricted CMV-specific TCR beta clonotypes.

About this clonotype: The target antigen is unknown.

Germline CDR1 and CDR2: DFQATT and SNEGSKA (reference sequence). Trimming took 6 bases from V and 4 from J, leaving 15 bases between them. This CDR3 is 13 amino acids long. This specimen consisted of cultured PBMCs, obtained from culture after CMV antigen stimulation. The chain has TRBV20-1 and TRBJ1-2, with a tentative D call TRBD1 (6 bases). The TCR comes from a human donor in good health (CMV status not recorded). Some clones in this sample may be carry-over from other donors' samples. The CDR3 nucleotides read TGCAGTGCCCCGGGGGCCAGCCCCTATGGCTACACCTTC. It specifies CSAPGASPYGYTF.